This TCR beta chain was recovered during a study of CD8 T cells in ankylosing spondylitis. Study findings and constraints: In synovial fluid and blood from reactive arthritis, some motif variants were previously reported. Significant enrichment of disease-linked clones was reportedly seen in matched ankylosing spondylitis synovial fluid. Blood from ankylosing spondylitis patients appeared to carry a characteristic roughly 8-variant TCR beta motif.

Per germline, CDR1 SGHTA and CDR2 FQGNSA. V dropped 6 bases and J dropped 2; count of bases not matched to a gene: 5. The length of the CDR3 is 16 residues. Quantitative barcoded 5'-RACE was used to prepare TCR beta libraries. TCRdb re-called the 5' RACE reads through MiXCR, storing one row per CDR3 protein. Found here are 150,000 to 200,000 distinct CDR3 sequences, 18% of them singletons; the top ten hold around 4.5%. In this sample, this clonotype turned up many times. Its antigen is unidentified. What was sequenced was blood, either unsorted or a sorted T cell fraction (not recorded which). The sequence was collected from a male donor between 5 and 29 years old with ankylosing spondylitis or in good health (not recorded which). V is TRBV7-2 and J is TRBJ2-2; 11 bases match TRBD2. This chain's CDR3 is CASRTGLADNTGELFF. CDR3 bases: TGTGCCAGCAGGACGGGACTAGCGGACAACACCGGGGAGCTGTTTTTT. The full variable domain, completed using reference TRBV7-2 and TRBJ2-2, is GAGVSQSPSNKVTEKGKDVELRCDPISGHTALYWYRQSLGQGLEFLIYFQGNSAPDKSGLPSDRFSAERTGGSVSTLTIQRTQQEDSAVYLCASRTGLADNTGELFFGEGSRLTVL.